This T cell receptor beta chain was profiled in a study of cytomegalovirus exposure and HLA in healthy donors. PCR used 60 Vbeta primers and 13 Jbeta primers. Repertoires were generated with immunoSEQ multiplex PCR, while TCRdb's copy carries only in-frame clones and drops some. Here the sample spans 130,000 or so clones, over 70% being singletons. This clone was observed a handful of times. What it binds is unknown. The V end was cut by 5 bases, the J end by 8 bases, with 14 bases between. This CDR3 spans 13 amino acids. Germline CDR1 reads SGHTA; CDR2 reads FQGNSA. Study outcomes and limitations: Earlier analysis yielded a pattern in which most TCR beta V segments were productive about 90% or about 30% of the time.

Sequenced input: PBMCs. This chain links TRBV7-2 with TRBJ2-3; weak D call: TRBD2 (5 bases). The receptor was isolated from a middle-aged woman in good health and CMV-seronegative. The CDR3 region is CASSPDSRGTQYF. DNA for the CDR3: TGTGCCAGCAGCCCGGACTCACGCGGTACGCAGTATTTT.